This entry describes one TCR beta chain. What it recognizes is unknown. This entry comes from a study of cytomegalovirus exposure and HLA in healthy donors. The study, taken as a whole, reports: Several top significant clusters appeared, in a later analysis, to be linked to common viral pathogens.

Germline-derived CDR1 and CDR2 are PRHDT and FYEKMQ (reference sequence). There are 16 residues in the CDR3. V was clipped by 4 bases and J by 6 bases, with 19 bases between them. PCR involved 60 Vbeta and 13 Jbeta primers. This table comes from immunoSEQ multiplex PCR, and its TCRdb copy is limited to in-frame clones, with some not included. Its table records some 120,000 clones. This receptor was obtained from a man aged 18 to 29 in good health and CMV-seronegative. The chain combines TRBV13 with TRBJ2-1; a weak D match, TRBD1 (6 bases). The material sequenced was PBMCs. The CDR3 DNA is TGTGCCAGCAGCTCGACAGGCCCCTCGGTGCTCAATGAGCAGTTCTTC. It specifies CASSSTGPSVLNEQFF.